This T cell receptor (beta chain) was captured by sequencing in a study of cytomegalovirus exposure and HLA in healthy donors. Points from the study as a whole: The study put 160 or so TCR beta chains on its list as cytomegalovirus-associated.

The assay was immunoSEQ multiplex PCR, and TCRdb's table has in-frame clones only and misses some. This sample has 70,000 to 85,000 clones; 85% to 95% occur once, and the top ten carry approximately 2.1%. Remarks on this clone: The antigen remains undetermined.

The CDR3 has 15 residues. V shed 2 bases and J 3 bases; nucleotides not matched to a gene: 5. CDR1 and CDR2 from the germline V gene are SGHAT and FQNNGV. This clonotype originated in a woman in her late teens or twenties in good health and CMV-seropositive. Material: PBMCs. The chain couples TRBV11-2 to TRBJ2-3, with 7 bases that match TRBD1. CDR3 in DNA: TGTGCCAGCAGCTTAAGGGGGCGCCGGACAGATACGCAGTATTTT. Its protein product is CASSLRGRRTDTQYF.